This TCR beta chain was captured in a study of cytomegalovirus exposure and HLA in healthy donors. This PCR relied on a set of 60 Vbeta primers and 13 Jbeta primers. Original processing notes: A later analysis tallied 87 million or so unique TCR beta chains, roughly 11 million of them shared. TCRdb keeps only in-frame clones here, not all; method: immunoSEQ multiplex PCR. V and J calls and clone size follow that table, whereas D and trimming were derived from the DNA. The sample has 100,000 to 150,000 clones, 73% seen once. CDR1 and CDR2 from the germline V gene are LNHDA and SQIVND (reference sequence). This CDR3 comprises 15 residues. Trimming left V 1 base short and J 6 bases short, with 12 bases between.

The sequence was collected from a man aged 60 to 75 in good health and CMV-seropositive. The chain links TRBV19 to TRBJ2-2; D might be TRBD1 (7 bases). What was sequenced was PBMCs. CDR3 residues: CASSIGRGQAGELFF. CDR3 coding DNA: TGTGCCAGTAGTATAGGGAGGGGGCAGGCCGGGGAGCTGTTTTTT.